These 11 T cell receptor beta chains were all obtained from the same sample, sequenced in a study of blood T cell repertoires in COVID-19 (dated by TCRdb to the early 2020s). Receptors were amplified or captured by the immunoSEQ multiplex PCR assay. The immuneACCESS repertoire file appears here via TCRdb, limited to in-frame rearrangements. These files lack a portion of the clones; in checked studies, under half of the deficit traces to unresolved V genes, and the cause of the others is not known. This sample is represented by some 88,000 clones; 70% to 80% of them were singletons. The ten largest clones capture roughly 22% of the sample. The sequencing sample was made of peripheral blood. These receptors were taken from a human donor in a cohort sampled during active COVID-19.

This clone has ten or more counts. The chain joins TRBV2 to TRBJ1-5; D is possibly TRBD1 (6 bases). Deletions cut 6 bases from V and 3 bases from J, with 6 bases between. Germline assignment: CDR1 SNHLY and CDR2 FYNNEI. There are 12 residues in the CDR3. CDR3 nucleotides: TGTGCCAGCAGGGGACACAATCAGCCCCAGCATTTT. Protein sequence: CASRGHNQPQHF.

The CDR3 DNA reads as TGTGCCAGCAGCTCCTGGACGGACATGAACACTGAAGCTTTCTTT. Protein product: CASSSWTDMNTEAFF. This chain connects TRBV7-9 to TRBJ1-1; D may be TRBD1 (5 bases). This CDR3 contains 15 residues. The germline CDR1 and CDR2 sequences are SEHNR and FQNEAQ (reference sequence). V shed 4 bases and J shed 0 bases, with 12 bases lying between them.

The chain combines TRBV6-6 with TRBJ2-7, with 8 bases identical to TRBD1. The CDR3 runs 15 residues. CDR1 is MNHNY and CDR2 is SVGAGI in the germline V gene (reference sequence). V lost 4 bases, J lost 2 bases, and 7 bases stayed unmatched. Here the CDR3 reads CASSSSNRGTYEQYF. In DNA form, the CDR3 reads TGTGCCAGCAGTTCCTCCAACAGGGGGACCTACGAGCAGTACTTC.

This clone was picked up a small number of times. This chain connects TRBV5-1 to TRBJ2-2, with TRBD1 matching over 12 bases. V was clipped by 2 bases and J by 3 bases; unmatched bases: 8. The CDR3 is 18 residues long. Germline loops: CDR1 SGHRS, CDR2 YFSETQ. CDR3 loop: CASSLWGTGGLDTGELFF. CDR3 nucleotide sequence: TGCGCCAGCAGCTTATGGGGGACAGGGGGCTTGGACACCGGGGAGCTGTTTTTT. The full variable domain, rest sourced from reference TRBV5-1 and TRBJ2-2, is KAGVTQTPRYLIKTRGQQVTLSCSPISGHRSVSWYQQTPGQGLQFLFEYFSETQRNKGNFPGRFSGRQFSNSRSEMNVSTLELGDSALYLCASSLWGTGGLDTGELFFGEGSRLTVL.

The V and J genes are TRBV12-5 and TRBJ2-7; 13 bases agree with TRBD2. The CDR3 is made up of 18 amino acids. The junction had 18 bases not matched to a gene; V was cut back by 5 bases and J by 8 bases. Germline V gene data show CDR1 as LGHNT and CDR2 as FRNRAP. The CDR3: CASGPRDRQGLAGAKQYF. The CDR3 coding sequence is TGTGCTAGTGGTCCCCGGGACAGGCAAGGACTAGCGGGAGCAAAGCAGTACTTC.

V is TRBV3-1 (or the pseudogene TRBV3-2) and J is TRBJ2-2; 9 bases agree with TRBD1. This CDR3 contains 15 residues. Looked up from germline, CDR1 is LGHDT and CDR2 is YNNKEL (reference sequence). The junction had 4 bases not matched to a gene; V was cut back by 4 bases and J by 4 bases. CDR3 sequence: CASSPRDRATGELFF. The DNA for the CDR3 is TGTGCCAGCAGCCCACGGGACAGGGCCACCGGGGAGCTGTTTTTT.

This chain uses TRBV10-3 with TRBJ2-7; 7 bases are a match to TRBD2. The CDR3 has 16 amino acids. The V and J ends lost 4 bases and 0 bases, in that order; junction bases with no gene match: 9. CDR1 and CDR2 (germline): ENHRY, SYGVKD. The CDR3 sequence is CAISGQLAPSSYEQYF. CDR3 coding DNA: TGTGCCATCAGTGGCCAACTAGCGCCAAGCTCCTACGAGCAGTACTTC.

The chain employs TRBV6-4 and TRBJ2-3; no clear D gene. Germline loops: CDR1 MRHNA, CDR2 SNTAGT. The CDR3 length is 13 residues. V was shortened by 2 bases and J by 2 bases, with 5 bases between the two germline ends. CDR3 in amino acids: CASSDPLTDTQYF. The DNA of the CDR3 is TGTGCCAGCAGTGACCCTCTCACAGATACGCAGTATTTT.

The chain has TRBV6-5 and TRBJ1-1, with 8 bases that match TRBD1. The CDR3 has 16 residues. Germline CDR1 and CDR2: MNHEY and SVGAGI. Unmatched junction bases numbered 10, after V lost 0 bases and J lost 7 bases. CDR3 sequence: CASSYSKTGGFGEAFF. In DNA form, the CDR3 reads TGTGCCAGCAGTTACTCGAAAACAGGGGGATTCGGTGAAGCTTTCTTT.

The CDR3 loop reads CASSMAGQGTYGYTF. DNA for the CDR3: TGTGCCAGTAGTATGGCGGGACAGGGGACCTATGGCTACACCTTC. This chain uses TRBV19 with TRBJ1-2, with TRBD1 matching 10 bases. The V segment lost 3 bases and the J segment 4 bases; nucleotides outside the gene matches: 5. Per germline, CDR1 LNHDA and CDR2 SQIVND (reference sequence). The CDR3 has 15 amino acids.

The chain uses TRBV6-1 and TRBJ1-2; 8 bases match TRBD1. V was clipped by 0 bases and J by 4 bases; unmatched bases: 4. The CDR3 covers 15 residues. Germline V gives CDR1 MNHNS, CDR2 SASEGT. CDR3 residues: CASSEAQQGGYGYTF. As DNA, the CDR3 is TGTGCCAGCAGTGAAGCGCAACAGGGGGGCTATGGCTACACCTTC.